What follows are 30 T cell receptor beta chains derived from one specimen sequenced in a study of vaccination and CD4 T cells after COVID-19 (dated by TCRdb to between 2021 and 2022). The receptor library was made with PCR. Data came from an Illumina iSeq 100. Starting from the raw public reads, TCRdb applied fastp trimming at Q25, assembled clones with MiXCR and retained in-frame beta chains. A single entry per CDR3 protein holds the most common genes and DNA from its merged rows. For this sample the table gives some 16,000 distinct CDR3 sequences, of which approximately 71% were detected only once. The ten largest clones take up around 1.1% of the sample. Sequencing used CD4+ T cells from blood, obtained after SARS-CoV-2 vaccination. The receptors originated from a human donor who had recovered from COVID-19.

The genes are TRBV19 and TRBJ1-1; D is possibly TRBD1 (5 bases). Germline CDR1 reads LNHDA; CDR2 reads SQIVND (reference sequence). The CDR3 length is 14 residues. Trimming took off 4 bases at V and 4 bases at J, with 13 bases between the two ends. The CDR3 is CASSTPGGGTEAFF. The CDR3 DNA reads as TGTGCCAGTAGTACCCCGGGGGGGGGCACTGAAGCTTTCTTT.

The rearrangement uses TRBV5-6 and TRBJ2-2, with 7 nucleotides matching TRBD1. The V gene end was trimmed by 4 bases and the J gene end by 7 bases; junction bases not matched to a gene: 13. Per the germline V gene, CDR1 is SGHDT and CDR2 is YYEEEE. The length of the CDR3 is 16 residues. This CDR3 is CASSRDRERRSGELFF. The CDR3 DNA reads as TGTGCCAGCAGCCGTGACAGGGAAAGACGAAGCGGGGAGCTGTTTTTT.

This chain joins TRBV27 and TRBJ2-7; weak D call: TRBD2 (5 bases). Per germline, CDR1 MNHEY and CDR2 SMNVEV (reference sequence). V gave up 2 bases and J gave up 6 bases, with 14 bases separating them. The CDR3 contains 14 residues. For the CDR3, the DNA is TGTGCCAGCAGTTTAAGGCCCCAGAGCGGCGAGCAGTACTTC. Protein product: CASSLRPQSGEQYF.

V and J are TRBV7-9 and TRBJ2-7, with D possibly TRBD2 on 6 matching bases. The CDR3 sequence is 17 residues long. The germline V gene encodes CDR1 SEHNR and CDR2 FQNEAQ (reference sequence). Trimming removed 5 bases from V and 2 bases from J, with 22 bases in between. The CDR3 spells CASSPGLGSPIAYEQYF. CDR3 nucleotides: TGTGCCAGCAGCCCGGGGCTCGGGAGCCCAATCGCCTACGAGCAGTACTTC.

The chain uses TRBV5-4 and TRBJ2-1, with unresolved D. CDR1 and CDR2 (germline): SGHNT, YYREEE (reference sequence). This CDR3 has 15 residues. V was clipped by 0 bases and J by 1 base, with 8 bases between them. CDR3 amino acids: CASSLGGSSYNEQFF. The CDR3 region has the DNA TGTGCCAGCAGCTTGGGCGGATCTTCCTACAATGAGCAGTTCTTC.

The chain couples TRBV6-1 to TRBJ2-5; possibly TRBD2 for D (6 bases). Trimming removed 8 bases from V and 1 base from J, with 11 bases in between. Germline V lookup: CDR1 MNHNS, CDR2 SASEGT. CDR3 length: 13 residues. The CDR3 region has the DNA TGTGCCAGCTCCTTTAGCGGCCAAGAGACCCAGTACTTC. Residues: CASSFSGQETQYF.

The chain employs TRBV7-9 and TRBJ2-2; TRBD1 aligns across 7 bases. The CDR3 is made up of 15 amino acids. The germline gives CDR1 SEHNR, CDR2 FQNEAQ (reference sequence). Losses at the gene ends were 5 bases for V and 2 bases for J; bases not matched to a gene: 5. The CDR3 loop reads CASSQGTANTGELFF. CDR3 coding DNA: TGTGCCAGCAGCCAAGGGACAGCCAACACCGGGGAGCTGTTTTTT.

V gene TRBV7-8 combines with J gene TRBJ2-1; 10 bases match TRBD2. Trimming took 5 bases from V and 9 from J; bases not matched to a gene: 10. The CDR3 is made up of 15 amino acids. Germline-derived CDR1 and CDR2 are SGHVS and FQNEAQ. The CDR3 here is CASSKGRLAGFEQFF. For the CDR3, the DNA is TGTGCCAGCAGCAAAGGACGACTAGCGGGCTTTGAGCAGTTCTTC.

V is TRBV27 and J is TRBJ2-7, with TRBD2 matching 11 bases. V dropped 5 bases and J dropped 4; count of bases not matched to a gene: 10. CDR1 is MNHEY and CDR2 is SMNVEV in the germline V gene (reference sequence). CDR3 length: 16 amino acids. Here the CDR3 reads CASSPYSGRADYEQYF. CDR3 bases: TGTGCCAGCAGTCCTTATAGCGGGAGGGCTGATTACGAGCAGTACTTC.

The gene calls are TRBV2 and TRBJ2-2, with TRBD1 identical over 10 bases. With 7 bases clipped from V and 4 bases from J, the junction kept 9 bases outside the gene matches. The length of the CDR3 is 16 residues. CDR1 and CDR2 (germline): SNHLY, FYNNEI. CDR3 sequence: CASNTGTGVITGELFF. DNA of the CDR3: TGTGCCAGCAATACCGGGACAGGGGTTATCACCGGGGAGCTGTTTTTT.

The J gene is TRBJ2-3, the V gene TRBV7-3, with D hard to call. CDR3 size: 13 residues. With 0 bases removed from V and 4 bases from J, the gap between germline ends came to 5 bases. Germline CDR1 reads SGHTA; CDR2 reads FQGTGA. CDR3 DNA sequence: TGTGCCAGCAGCTTAACTGGTGCAGATACGCAGTATTTT. Protein sequence: CASSLTGADTQYF. The variable domain in full, with the rest retrieved from reference TRBV7-3 and TRBJ2-3, is GAGVSQTPSNKVTEKGKYVELRCDPISGHTALYWYRQSLGQGPEFLIYFQGTGAADDSGLPNDRFFAVRPEGSVSTLKIQRTERGDSAVYLCASSLTGADTQYFGPGTRLTVL.

The chain uses TRBV7-9 and TRBJ2-1, with 8 bases fitting TRBD2. V shed 5 bases and J 0 bases; nucleotides not matched to a gene: 3. Germline V gene lookup returns CDR1 SEHNR and CDR2 FQNEAQ (reference sequence). The CDR3 spans 15 residues. The DNA of the CDR3 is TGTGCCAGCAGCGTTAGCGGGACCTCCTACAATGAGCAGTTCTTC. This sequence encodes CASSVSGTSYNEQFF. Full variable domain (missing parts from reference TRBV7-9 and TRBJ2-1): DTGVSQNPRHKITKRGQNVTFRCDPISEHNRLYWYRQTLGQGPEFLTYFQNEAQLEKSRLLSDRFSAERPKGSFSTLEIQRTEQGDSAMYLCASSVSGTSYNEQFFGPGTRLTVL.

The rearrangement joins TRBV11-2 to TRBJ2-7; possibly TRBD1 or TRBD2 for D (5 bases each). Germline V gives CDR1 SGHAT, CDR2 FQNNGV. The CDR3 length is 14 residues. V dropped 5 bases and J dropped 4 bases, with 15 bases sitting between them. The CDR3 here is CASSRNRDLYEQYF. DNA for the CDR3: TGTGCCAGCAGCCGAAACCGGGACCTTTACGAGCAGTACTTC. Based on the CDR3 plus reference TRBV11-2 and TRBJ2-7, the full variable domain is EAGVAQSPRYKIIEKRQSVAFWCNPISGHATLYWYQQILGQGPKLLIQFQNNGVVDDSQLPKDRFSAERLKGVDSTLKIQPAKLEDSAVYLCASSRNRDLYEQYFGPGTRLTVT.

The chain is built from TRBV7-2 and TRBJ2-5; no reliable D call. CDR3 length: 13 residues. Trimming pared 1 base from V and 1 base from J, leaving 4 bases between. Germline loops: CDR1 SGHTA, CDR2 FQGNSA. In nucleotides, the CDR3 is TGTGCCAGCAGCTTAGTCAGCCAAGAGACCCAGTACTTC. Amino acids: CASSLVSQETQYF.

The rearrangement joins TRBV4-2 to TRBJ2-5; TRBD2 is a possible D gene (6 bases). CDR1 is LGHNA and CDR2 is YNFKEQ in the germline V gene. Between the trimmed V and J ends, which lost 4 bases and 2 bases, there was a span of 17 bases. The CDR3 runs 16 residues. CDR3 nucleotides: TGTGCCAGCAGCCTCCTAACAACGGGACTTCAAGAGACCCAGTACTTC. Translating it yields CASSLLTTGLQETQYF.

This chain connects TRBV24-1 to TRBJ2-1; 12 bases are shared with TRBD2. This CDR3 is 17 amino acids long. The germline V gene encodes CDR1 KGHDR and CDR2 SFDVKD. V lost 3 bases and J lost 4; bases outside the gene matches: 6. The CDR3 nucleotides read TGTGCCACCAGTGATGGAATGACTAGCGGGAGATACAATGAGCAGTTCTTC. Translating gives CATSDGMTSGRYNEQFF.

V gene TRBV7-2 combines with J gene TRBJ1-3, with a weak D call TRBD1 (5 bases). Germline V gives CDR1 SGHTA, CDR2 FQGNSA. The CDR3 loop spans 17 amino acids. V lost 5 bases and J 4 bases, leaving 21 bases between the germline ends. CDR3 sequence (DNA): TGTGCCAGCAGCCGCTCAGGGACCTTAACGGGGGGAAACACCATATATTTT. It codes for CASSRSGTLTGGNTIYF.

The chain is built from TRBV11-1 and TRBJ2-1, with a possible D match to TRBD2 (5 bases). Trimming stripped 1 base from V and 7 bases from J, with 14 bases between. The CDR3 consists of 15 residues. Germline assignment: CDR1 SGHAT and CDR2 FQDESV (reference sequence). CDR3 coding DNA: TGTGCCAGCAGCTTAGGTGGGAGATCTGAAAATGAGCAGTTCTTC. It encodes CASSLGGRSENEQFF.

The chain links TRBV25-1 to TRBJ2-7; a weak D match, TRBD2 (6 bases). Trimming shortened V by 2 bases and J by 4 bases, and 27 bases separated the two germline ends. The CDR3 covers 19 residues. Germline assignment: CDR1 MGHDK and CDR2 SYGVNS. This chain's CDR3 is CASSEGRSGRGLTGYEQYF. CDR3 nucleotides: TGTGCCAGCAGTGAAGGCCGGTCAGGGCGGGGTCTAACAGGATACGAGCAGTACTTC.

The chain joins TRBV7-3 to TRBJ1-1; a possible D gene is TRBD1 (5 bases). Germline-derived CDR1 and CDR2 are SGHTA and FQGTGA. This CDR3 is 19 amino acids long. Trimming pared 1 base from V and 5 bases from J, leaving 26 bases between. CDR3 amino acids: CASSLNRLQAGRLSTEAFF. CDR3 coding DNA: TGTGCCAGCAGCTTAAATAGGCTGCAGGCAGGGAGGTTGAGTACTGAAGCTTTCTTT.

This clonotype was found a few times. The rearrangement joins TRBV7-3 to TRBJ1-6; D is unresolved. The V end was cut by 1 base, the J end by 7 bases, with 5 bases between. The CDR3 is 13 amino acids. From germline, CDR1 is SGHTA and CDR2 FQGTGA. The CDR3 DNA reads TGTGCCAGCAGCTTAAACCGAAATTCACCCCTCCACTTT. This gives the protein CASSLNRNSPLHF.

This clonotype was recorded a few times. V is TRBV7-9 and J is TRBJ1-3; D remains unclear. Germline lookup yields CDR1 SEHNR and CDR2 FQNEAQ (reference sequence). There are 15 residues in the CDR3. The V and J ends lost 8 bases and 2 bases respectively, with 16 bases between them. The CDR3 is CASQTRRRAGNTIYF. DNA of the CDR3: TGTGCCAGCCAGACCCGAAGACGAGCTGGAAACACCATATATTTT.

This clonotype was recorded once. The chain couples TRBV30 to TRBJ2-3, with TRBD2 matching 8 bases. The CDR3 runs to 14 residues. The V segment lost 4 bases and the J segment 6 bases; nucleotides outside the gene matches: 9. Germline lookup yields CDR1 GTSNPN and CDR2 SVGIG (reference sequence). The CDR3: CAWMLAGSADTQYF. CDR3 nucleotide sequence: TGTGCCTGGATGTTAGCGGGGAGCGCCGATACGCAGTATTTT.

The rearrangement links TRBV24-1 to TRBJ1-2, with a weak D call TRBD1 (5 bases). This CDR3 is built from 13 residues. Per germline, CDR1 KGHDR and CDR2 SFDVKD. The V end was cut by 9 bases, the J end by 4 bases, with 14 bases between. The DNA of the CDR3 is TGTGCCACCTGGCCGGGGCCAGGCTATGGCTACACCTTC. It translates to CATWPGPGYGYTF.

This chain links TRBV7-3 with TRBJ1-1; tentative D call: TRBD1 (5 bases). V lost 1 base and J lost 6, with 15 bases in between. Germline lookup yields CDR1 SGHTA and CDR2 FQGTGA. The CDR3 has 15 residues. DNA of the CDR3: TGTGCCAGCAGCTTAATGGCAGCCGGGGGTGCTGAAGCTTTCTTT. Protein: CASSLMAAGGAEAFF.

This chain joins TRBV6-1 and TRBJ2-1, with D tentatively TRBD2 (5 bases). The V gene lost 6 bases and the J gene lost 9 bases, with 21 bases spanning the gap. CDR1 is MNHNS, CDR2 SASEGT, per germline. The length of the CDR3 is 15 residues. The CDR3 nucleotides are TGTGCCAGCAGGAGGGAGCGCCGGCTATCGGGTGAGCAGTTCTTC. Its translation: CASRRERRLSGEQFF.

The rearrangement links TRBV7-8 to TRBJ1-2; the D gene is possibly TRBD1 (6 bases). Looked up from germline, CDR1 is SGHVS and CDR2 is FQNEAQ. Trimming shortened V by 5 bases and J by 6 bases, and 13 bases separated the two germline ends. The CDR3 loop spans 13 amino acids. CDR3 bases: TGTGCCAGCAGCACGAGGGGGGCTGATGGCTACACCTTC. Encoded protein: CASSTRGADGYTF.

The table lists this clonotype with a few counts. The chain links TRBV6-1 to TRBJ2-2, with D unresolved. In germline, CDR1 is MNHNS, CDR2 SASEGT. Trimming removed 2 bases from V and 7 bases from J, with 2 bases in between. The length of the CDR3 is 11 residues. The CDR3 DNA reads TGTGCCAGCAGTGAACTCGGGGAGCTGTTTTTT. Translated, it gives CASSELGELFF.

The chain employs TRBV18 and TRBJ1-1; the match to TRBD1 covers 8 bases. V lost 5 bases to trimming and J lost 8 bases; unmatched junction nucleotides: 10. CDR1 is KGHSH and CDR2 is LQKENI in the germline V gene. This CDR3 has 14 amino acids. The CDR3 coding sequence is TGTGCCAGCTCATTCCAAAGACAGGGGACGGAAGCTTTCTTT. Its translation: CASSFQRQGTEAFF.

The V gene is TRBV7-9, the J gene TRBJ2-2; D may be TRBD2 (5 bases). CDR3 length: 15 amino acids. The germline CDR1 and CDR2 sequences are SEHNR and FQNEAQ (reference sequence). Trimming removed 1 base from V and 4 bases from J, with 10 bases in between. CDR3 amino acids: CASSLGASITGELFF. The CDR3 DNA sequence: TGTGCCAGCAGCTTAGGTGCTAGCATCACCGGGGAGCTGTTTTTT.